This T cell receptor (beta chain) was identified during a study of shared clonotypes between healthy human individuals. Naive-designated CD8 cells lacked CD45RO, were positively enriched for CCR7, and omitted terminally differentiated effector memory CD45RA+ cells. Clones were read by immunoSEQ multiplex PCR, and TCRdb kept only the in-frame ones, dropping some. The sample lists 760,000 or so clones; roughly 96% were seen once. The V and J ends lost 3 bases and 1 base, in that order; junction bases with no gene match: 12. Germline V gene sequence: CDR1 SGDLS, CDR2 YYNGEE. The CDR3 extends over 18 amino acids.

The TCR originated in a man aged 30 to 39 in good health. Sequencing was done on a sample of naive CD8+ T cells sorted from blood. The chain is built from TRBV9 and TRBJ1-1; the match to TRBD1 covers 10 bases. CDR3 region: CASSDLGDRGPTNTEAFF. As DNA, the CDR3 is TGTGCCAGCAGCGACCTGGGGGACAGGGGACCAACGAACACTGAAGCTTTCTTT.